This T cell receptor (beta chain) was recorded in a study of PD-1 blockade in mismatch repair-deficient tumors. Looking at the study overall: Patients had about 13 mismatch repair-deficient cancer types and were previously treated and progressing. Study-wide results and limits: Rapid post-treatment expansion, then contraction, generally preceding radiologic response, marked tumor-resident clones.

Every patient had mismatch repair deficiency by PCR or immunohistochemistry. The TCR-sequenced patients were a few responders to pembrolizumab. Here immunoSEQ multiplex PCR was the method, and the copy in TCRdb shows in-frame clones only, minus some. The top ten clones hold around 1% of a sample with 30,000 to 45,000 clones, around four fifths of them seen once. V was pared by 4 bases and J by 0 bases, with 4 bases of the junction left unmatched. Germline CDR1 is SGHNT and CDR2 is YYREEE (reference sequence). The CDR3 is 15 amino acids. A word on this clone: The antigen is unknown.

This clonotype originated in an adult with mismatch repair-deficient cancer. This specimen consisted of PBMCs, obtained about 40 weeks after starting pembrolizumab. This sequence joins TRBV5-4 and TRBJ1-3, with 7 bases aligning to TRBD1. The CDR3 spells CASSRPGGSGNTIYF. The CDR3 coding sequence is TGTGCCAGCAGCCGACCAGGGGGCTCTGGAAACACCATATATTTT.